Listed below are T cell receptor beta chains from one sample, sequenced in a study of CD8 T cells in Susac syndrome. TCRdb re-derived calls from the immunoSEQ multiplex PCR reads in MiXCR, one entry per CDR3 protein. The profile shows approximately 200,000 distinct CDR3 sequences, about 95% of them singletons. The sequencing sample was made of CD4+ T cells from PBMCs. The receptors derive from a human donor with multiple sclerosis. CDR3s include the opening cysteine and the closing phenylalanine or tryptophan. A D gene is named only where the DNA matches it firmly. For some rows the clone size is stated as once, few or many, or as a class when expanded; others skip it.

V: TRBV3-1
D: NA
size: NA
J: TRBJ2-7
length: 13
DNA: TGTGCCAGCAGCCGGGACCGGGGCTACGAGCAGTACTTC
CDR3: CASSRDRGYEQYF

V: TRBV30
D: NA
size: NA
J: TRBJ1-4
length: 14
DNA: TGTGCCTGGACCCCGGGAGGGAAGGGAGGAAAACTGTTTTTT
CDR3: CAWTPGGKGGKLFF

V: TRBV7-3
D: NA
size: NA
J: TRBJ2-1
length: 16
DNA: TGTGCCAGCAGCTTAAAGGCCCCGAGCTCCTACAATGAGCAGTTCTTC
CDR3: CASSLKAPSSYNEQFF

V: TRBV4-2
D: TRBD2
size: NA
J: TRBJ2-7
length: 16
DNA: TGTGCCAGCAGCCAACAGACTAGCGGGACTGGCTACGAGCAGTACTTC
CDR3: CASSQQTSGTGYEQYF

V: TRBV5-1
D: TRBD2
size: NA
J: TRBJ2-7
length: 15
DNA: TGCGCCAGCAGCCCTATCCCCCCGGGGGGCTACGAGCAGTACTTC
CDR3: CASSPIPPGGYEQYF

V: TRBV7-2
D: NA
size: NA
J: TRBJ2-1
length: 14
DNA: TGTGCCAGCAGCTTGGGACAAGTCTACAATGAGCAGTTCTTC
CDR3: CASSLGQVYNEQFF

V: TRBV5-8
D: TRBD2
size: NA
J: TRBJ2-5
length: 17
DNA: TGTGCCAGCAGCCTGGGAAGCGGTAGCGGGAACCAAGAGACCCAGTACTTC
CDR3: CASSLGSGSGNQETQYF

V: TRBV29-1
D: NA
size: once
J: TRBJ2-3
length: 12
DNA: TGCAGCGTCGATATCGGTGGAGATACGCAGTATTTT
CDR3: CSVDIGGDTQYF

V: TRBV3-1
D: NA
size: few
J: TRBJ1-2
length: 13
DNA: TGTGCCAGCAGCCCCCGAGGGGCTGGTGGCTACACCTTC
CDR3: CASSPRGAGGYTF

V: TRBV7-2
D: TRBD2
size: NA
J: TRBJ2-3
length: 16
DNA: TGTGCCAGCAGCTTTACTAGCGGGGGTTCCACAGATACGCAGTATTTT
CDR3: CASSFTSGGSTDTQYF

V: TRBV20-1
D: NA
size: NA
J: TRBJ1-3
length: 11
DNA: TGCAGTGCCCCGACCTTGGACACCATATATTTT
CDR3: CSAPTLDTIYF

V: TRBV5-1
D: TRBD1
size: NA
J: TRBJ2-1
length: 15
DNA: TGCGCCAGCAGTTTAATGACAGGGTTGATCGGTGAGCAGTTCTTC
CDR3: CASSLMTGLIGEQFF